Below, one TCR beta chain is given with its context. The target antigen is unknown. The data originate from a study of T cell repertoires in cytomegalovirus infection. In TCRdb, the reads were re-called with MiXCR into one record per CDR3 protein. Among approximately 500,000 distinct CDR3 sequences listed, 33% were seen once. The ends were cut back, 5 bases at V and 7 bases at J, with 14 bases in the middle. The CDR3 has 14 residues. Germline V gene data show CDR1 as KGHDR and CDR2 as SFDVKD. The sequence was obtained from a human donor in good health (CMV status not recorded). Some clones in this sample may be carry-over from other donors' samples. The starting material was cultured PBMCs, obtained from culture after CMV antigen stimulation. The V and J genes are TRBV24-1 and TRBJ1-5, with D hard to call. Here the CDR3 reads CATSGYGVGQPQHF. The CDR3 region has the DNA TGTGCCACCAGTGGGTATGGGGTTGGACAGCCCCAGCATTTT.